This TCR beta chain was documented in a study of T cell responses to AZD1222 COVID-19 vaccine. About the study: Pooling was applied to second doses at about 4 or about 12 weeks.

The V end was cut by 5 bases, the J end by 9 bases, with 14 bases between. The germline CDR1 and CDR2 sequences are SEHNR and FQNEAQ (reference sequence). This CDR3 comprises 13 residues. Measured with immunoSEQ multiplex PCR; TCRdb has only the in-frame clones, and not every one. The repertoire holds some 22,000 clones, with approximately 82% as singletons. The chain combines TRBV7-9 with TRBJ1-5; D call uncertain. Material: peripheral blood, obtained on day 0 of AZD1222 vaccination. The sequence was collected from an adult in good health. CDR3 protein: CASSRTADRPQHF. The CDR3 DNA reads TGTGCCAGCAGCCGAACAGCCGATCGGCCCCAGCATTTT.